The clone carrying this T cell receptor (beta chain) has only a few counts. Per the original methods: By means of reference gene primer amplification, nucleated cell counts were estimated. TCRdb keeps only in-frame clones here, not all; method: immunoSEQ multiplex PCR. That table gives V, J and clone size, and the DNA gave D and trimming. This sample has 160,000 or so clones, with about nine tenths found just once. The sample comes from a study of blood T cell repertoires in COVID-19. Study-level information: Whether acute or convalescent, the COVID-19 samples came from the United States, Italy and Spain.

Sequenced sample: peripheral blood. The clonotype was recovered from a woman aged 55-70 years who had recovered from COVID-19.

The CDR3 sequence: CASSYKGDTGELFF. The DNA for the CDR3 is TGTGCCAGCAGTTACAAAGGGGACACCGGGGAGCTGTTTTTT. The rearrangement joins TRBV6-2 or TRBV6-3 to TRBJ2-2; a possible D gene is TRBD1 (5 bases). The CDR3 is 14 amino acids. Germline CDR1 reads MNHEY; CDR2 reads SVGEGT. V lost 2 bases and J lost 3, with 7 bases in between.